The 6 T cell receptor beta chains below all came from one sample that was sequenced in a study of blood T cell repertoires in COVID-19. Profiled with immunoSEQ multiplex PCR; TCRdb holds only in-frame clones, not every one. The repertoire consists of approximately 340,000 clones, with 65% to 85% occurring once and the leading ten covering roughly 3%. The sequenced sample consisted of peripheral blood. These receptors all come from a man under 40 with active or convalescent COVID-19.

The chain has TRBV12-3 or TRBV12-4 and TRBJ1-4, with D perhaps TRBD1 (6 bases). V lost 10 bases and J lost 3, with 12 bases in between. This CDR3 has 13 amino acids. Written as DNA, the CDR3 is TGTGCCACATGGGAGGGGGCTAATGAAAAACTGTTTTTT. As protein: CATWEGANEKLFF.

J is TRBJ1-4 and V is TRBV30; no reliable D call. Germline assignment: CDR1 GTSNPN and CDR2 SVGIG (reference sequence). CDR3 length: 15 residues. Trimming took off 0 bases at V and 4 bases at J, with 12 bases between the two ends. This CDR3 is CAWSVLRGDNEKLFF. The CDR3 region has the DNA TGTGCCTGGAGTGTACTTCGGGGAGATAATGAAAAACTGTTTTTT.

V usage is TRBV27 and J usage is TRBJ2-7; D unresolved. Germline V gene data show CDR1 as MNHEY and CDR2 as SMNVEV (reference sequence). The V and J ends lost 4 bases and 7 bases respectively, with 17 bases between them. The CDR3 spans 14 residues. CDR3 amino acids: CASSSSPEVREQYF. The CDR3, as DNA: TGTGCCAGCAGTTCCTCCCCCGAGGTGAGGGAGCAGTACTTC.

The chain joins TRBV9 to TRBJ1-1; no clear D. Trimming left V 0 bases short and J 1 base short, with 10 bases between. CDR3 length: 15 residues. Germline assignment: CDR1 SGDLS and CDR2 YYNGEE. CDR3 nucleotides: TGTGCCAGCAGCGTAGGAGGGAGTCCGAACACTGAAGCTTTCTTT. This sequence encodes CASSVGGSPNTEAFF. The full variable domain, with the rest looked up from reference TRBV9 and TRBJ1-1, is DSGVTQTPKHLITATGQRVTLRCSPRSGDLSVYWYQQSLDQGLQFLIQYYNGEERAKGNILERFSAQQFPDLHSELNLSSLELGDSALYFCASSVGGSPNTEAFFGQGTRLTVV.

The CDR3, as DNA: TGTGCCACCAGTGATTCTCCTAGCGGGGGGCCCCCCTTTGGCACCGGGGAGCTGTTTTTT. This gives the protein CATSDSPSGGPPFGTGELFF. This rearrangement joins TRBV24-1 to TRBJ2-2; TRBD2 agrees at 11 bases. Germline V gene lookup returns CDR1 KGHDR and CDR2 SFDVKD. CDR3 length: 20 amino acids. J lost 4 bases, V lost 2 bases, and 14 bases had no gene match.

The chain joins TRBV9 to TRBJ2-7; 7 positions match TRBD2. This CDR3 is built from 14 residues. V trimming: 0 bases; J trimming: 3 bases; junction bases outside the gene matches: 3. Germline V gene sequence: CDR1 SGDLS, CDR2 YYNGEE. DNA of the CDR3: TGTGCCAGCAGCGTAGAGAGCGGGAACTACGAGCAGTACTTC. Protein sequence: CASSVESGNYEQYF.